The entry below describes one T cell receptor (beta chain). Per the germline V gene, CDR1 is GTSNPN and CDR2 is SVGIG (reference sequence). The CDR3 consists of 14 residues. The V gene end was trimmed by 0 bases and the J gene end by 5 bases; junction bases not matched to a gene: 3. Original methodology: The assay estimated nucleated cells by amplifying reference gene primers. Clones were read by immunoSEQ multiplex PCR, and TCRdb kept only the in-frame ones, dropping some. From that table come the V and J calls and clone size; the DNA was used to work out D and trimming. The sample contains tens of thousands of clones, less than 90% of which appear only once. This entry is derived from a study of blood T cell repertoires in COVID-19. Study-wide background: From the United States, Italy and Spain came samples of acute and convalescent COVID-19.

This sequence was found in a human donor in a cohort sampled during active COVID-19. The sample taken for sequencing was peripheral blood. The chain is built from TRBV30 and TRBJ2-5; 10 bases match TRBD2. The CDR3 reads CAWSVRTSGETQYF. CDR3 sequence (DNA): TGTGCCTGGAGTGTCAGGACTAGCGGTGAGACCCAGTACTTC.